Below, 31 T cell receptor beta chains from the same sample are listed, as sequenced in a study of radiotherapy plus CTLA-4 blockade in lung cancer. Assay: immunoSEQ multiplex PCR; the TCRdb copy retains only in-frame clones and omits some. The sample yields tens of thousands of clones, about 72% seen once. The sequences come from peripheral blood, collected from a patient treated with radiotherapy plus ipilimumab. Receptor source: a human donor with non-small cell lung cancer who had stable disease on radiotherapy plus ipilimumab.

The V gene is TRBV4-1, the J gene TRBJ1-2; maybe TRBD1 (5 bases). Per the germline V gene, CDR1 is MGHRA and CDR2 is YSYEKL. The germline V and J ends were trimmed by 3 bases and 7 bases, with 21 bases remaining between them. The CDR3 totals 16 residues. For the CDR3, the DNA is TGCGCCAGCAGCCACACGCCCCGGGGCCCTTGGGGTGGCTACACCTTC. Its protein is CASSHTPRGPWGGYTF.

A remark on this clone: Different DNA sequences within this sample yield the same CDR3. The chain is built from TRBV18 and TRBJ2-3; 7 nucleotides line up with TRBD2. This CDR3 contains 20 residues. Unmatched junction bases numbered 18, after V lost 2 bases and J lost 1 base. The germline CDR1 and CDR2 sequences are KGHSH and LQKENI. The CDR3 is CASSPRSSGVISGRTDTQYF. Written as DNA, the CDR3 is TGTGCCAGCTCACCAAGGTCCAGCGGGGTAATCTCGGGACGCACAGATACGCAGTATTTT.

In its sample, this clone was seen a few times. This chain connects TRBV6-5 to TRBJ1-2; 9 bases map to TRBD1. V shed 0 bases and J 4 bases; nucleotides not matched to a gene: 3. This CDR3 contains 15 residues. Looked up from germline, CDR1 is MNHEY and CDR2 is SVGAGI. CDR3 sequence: CASSYSGQGLYGYTF. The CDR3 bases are TGTGCCAGCAGTTACTCGGGACAGGGTCTCTATGGCTACACCTTC.

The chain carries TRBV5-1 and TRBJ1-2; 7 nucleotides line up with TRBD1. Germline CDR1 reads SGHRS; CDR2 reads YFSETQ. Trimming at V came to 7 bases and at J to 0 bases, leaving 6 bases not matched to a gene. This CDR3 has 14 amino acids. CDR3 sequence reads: CASSGQTANYGYTF. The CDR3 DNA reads TGCGCCAGCTCGGGACAGACAGCTAACTATGGCTACACCTTC.

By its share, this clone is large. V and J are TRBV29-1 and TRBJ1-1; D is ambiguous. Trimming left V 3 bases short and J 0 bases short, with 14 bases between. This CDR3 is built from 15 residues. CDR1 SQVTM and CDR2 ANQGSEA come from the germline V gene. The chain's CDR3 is CSVDETQRMNTEAFF. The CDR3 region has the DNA TGCAGCGTTGATGAGACACAGAGAATGAACACTGAAGCTTTCTTT.

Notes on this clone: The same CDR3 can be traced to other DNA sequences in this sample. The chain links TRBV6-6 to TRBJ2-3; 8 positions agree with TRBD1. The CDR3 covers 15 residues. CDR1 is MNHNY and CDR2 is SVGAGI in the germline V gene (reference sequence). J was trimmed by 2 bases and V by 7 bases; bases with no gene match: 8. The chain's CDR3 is CASIHTGGPTDTQYF. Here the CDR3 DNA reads TGTGCCAGCATTCACACAGGGGGGCCCACAGATACGCAGTATTTT.

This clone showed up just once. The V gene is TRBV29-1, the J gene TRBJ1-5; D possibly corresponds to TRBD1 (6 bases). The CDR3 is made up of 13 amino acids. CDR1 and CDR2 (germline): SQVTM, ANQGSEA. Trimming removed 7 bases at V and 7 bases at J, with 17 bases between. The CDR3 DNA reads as TGCAGCGCCCAAGGGGGGATTGGGCAGCCCCAGCATTTT. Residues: CSAQGGIGQPQHF. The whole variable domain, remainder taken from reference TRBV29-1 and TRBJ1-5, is SAVISQKPSRDICQRGTSLTIQCQVDSQVTMMFWYRQQPGQSLTLIATANQGSEATYESGFVIDKFPISRPNLTFSTLTVSNMSPEDSSIYLCSAQGGIGQPQHFGDGTRLSIL.

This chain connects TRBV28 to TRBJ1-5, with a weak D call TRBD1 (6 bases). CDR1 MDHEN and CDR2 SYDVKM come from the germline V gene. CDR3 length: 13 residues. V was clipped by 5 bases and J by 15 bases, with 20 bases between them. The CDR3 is CASSPQGAGAVHF. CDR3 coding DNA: TGTGCCAGCAGTCCACAGGGTGCGGGGGCCGTGCATTTT.

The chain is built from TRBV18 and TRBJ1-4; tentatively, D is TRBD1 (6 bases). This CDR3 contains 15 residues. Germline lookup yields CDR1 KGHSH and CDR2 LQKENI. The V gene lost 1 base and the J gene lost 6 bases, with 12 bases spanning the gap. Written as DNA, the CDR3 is TGTGCCAGCTCACCACGTGGAGGGGGGGATGAAAAACTGTTTTTT. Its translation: CASSPRGGGDEKLFF.

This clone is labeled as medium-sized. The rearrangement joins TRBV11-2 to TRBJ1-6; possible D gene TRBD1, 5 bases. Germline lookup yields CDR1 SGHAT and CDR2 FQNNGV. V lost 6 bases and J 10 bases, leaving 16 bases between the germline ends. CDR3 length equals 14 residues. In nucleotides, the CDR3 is TGTGCCAGCAGGCTTCAGGGAGCAGGGTCACCCCTCCACTTT. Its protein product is CASRLQGAGSPLHF.

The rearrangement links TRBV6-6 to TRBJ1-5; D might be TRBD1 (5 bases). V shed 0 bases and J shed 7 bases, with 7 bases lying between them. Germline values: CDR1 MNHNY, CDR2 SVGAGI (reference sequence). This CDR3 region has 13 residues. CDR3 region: CASSYSGTQPQHF. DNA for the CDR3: TGTGCCAGCAGTTACTCAGGGACCCAGCCCCAGCATTTT.

CDR3 in amino acids: CASSGSDRVNEKLFF. The CDR3 DNA sequence: TGTGCCAGCTCAGGGAGCGACAGGGTTAATGAAAAACTGTTTTTT. The V call is TRBV18, the J call TRBJ1-4, with 7 nucleotides matching TRBD1. Per the germline V gene, CDR1 is KGHSH and CDR2 is LQKENI. The V gene end was trimmed by 5 bases and the J gene end by 4 bases; junction bases not matched to a gene: 7. This CDR3 has 15 residues.

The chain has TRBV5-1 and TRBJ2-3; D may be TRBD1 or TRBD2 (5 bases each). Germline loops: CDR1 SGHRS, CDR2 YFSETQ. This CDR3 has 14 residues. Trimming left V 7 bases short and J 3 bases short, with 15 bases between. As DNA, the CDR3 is TGCGCCAGCGGTTCTGGCGAGGGGACAGATACGCAGTATTTT. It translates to CASGSGEGTDTQYF.

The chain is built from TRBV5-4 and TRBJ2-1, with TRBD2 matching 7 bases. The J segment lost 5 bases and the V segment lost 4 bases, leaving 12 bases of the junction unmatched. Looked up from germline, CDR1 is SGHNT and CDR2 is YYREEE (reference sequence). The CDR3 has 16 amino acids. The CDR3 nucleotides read TGTGCCAGCAGCCCGGAGGGAGGGCCTACAAACAATGAGCAGTTCTTC. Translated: CASSPEGGPTNNEQFF.

The CDR3 sequence is CASSSIQGNQPQHF. In nucleotides, the CDR3 is TGTGCCAGTAGTAGTATACAGGGCAATCAGCCCCAGCATTTT. The chain employs TRBV19 and TRBJ1-5; possible D gene TRBD1, 5 bases. Germline CDR1 reads LNHDA; CDR2 reads SQIVND (reference sequence). The CDR3 consists of 14 residues. V was trimmed by 4 bases and J by 2 bases, leaving 9 bases between them. The entire variable domain, with the rest obtained from reference TRBV19 and TRBJ1-5, is as follows: DGGITQSPKYLFRKEGQNVTLSCEQNLNHDAMYWYRQDPGQGLRLIYYSQIVNDFQKGDIAEGYSVSREKKESFPLTVTSAQKNPTAFYLCASSSIQGNQPQHFGDGTRLSIL.

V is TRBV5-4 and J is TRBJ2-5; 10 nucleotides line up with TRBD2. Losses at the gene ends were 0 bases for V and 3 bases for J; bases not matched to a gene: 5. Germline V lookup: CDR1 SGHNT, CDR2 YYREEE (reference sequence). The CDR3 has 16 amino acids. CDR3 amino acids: CASSLGSSGGKETQYF. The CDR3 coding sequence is TGTGCCAGCAGCTTGGGGAGTAGCGGGGGGAAAGAGACCCAGTACTTC.

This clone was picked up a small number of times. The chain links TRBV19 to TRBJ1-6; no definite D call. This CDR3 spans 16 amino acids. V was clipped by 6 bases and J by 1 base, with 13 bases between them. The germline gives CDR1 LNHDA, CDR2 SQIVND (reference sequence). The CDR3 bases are TGTGCCAGTAGCCCCCCGGGCGGGTCCTATAATTCACCCCTCCACTTT. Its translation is CASSPPGGSYNSPLHF. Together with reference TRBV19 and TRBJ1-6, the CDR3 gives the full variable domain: DGGITQSPKYLFRKEGQNVTLSCEQNLNHDAMYWYRQDPGQGLRLIYYSQIVNDFQKGDIAEGYSVSREKKESFPLTVTSAQKNPTAFYLCASSPPGGSYNSPLHFGNGTRLTVT.

The CDR3 loop is CASSFTSGDYEQYV. The CDR3 nucleotides read TGCGCCAGCAGCTTCACTAGCGGGGACTACGAGCAGTACGTC. The chain couples TRBV5-1 to TRBJ2-7, with 10 bases matching TRBD2. The ends lost 2 bases at V and 3 bases at J; junction bases unmatched: 2. The CDR3 is 14 amino acids. Germline V gene sequence: CDR1 SGHRS, CDR2 YFSETQ.

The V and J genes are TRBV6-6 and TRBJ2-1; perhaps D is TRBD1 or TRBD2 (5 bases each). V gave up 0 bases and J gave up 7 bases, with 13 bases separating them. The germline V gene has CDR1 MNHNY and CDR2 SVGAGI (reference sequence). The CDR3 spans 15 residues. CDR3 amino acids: CASSYSGRGGNEQFF. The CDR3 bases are TGTGCCAGCAGTTACTCGGGAAGGGGCGGGAATGAGCAGTTCTTC.

The CDR3 sequence: CAWSRDYSNQPQHF. The CDR3 DNA is TGTGCCTGGAGTAGGGATTATAGCAATCAGCCCCAGCATTTT. J is TRBJ1-5 and V is TRBV30; no clear D. The V and J ends lost 2 bases and 0 bases respectively, with 8 bases between them. The CDR3 consists of 14 residues. Germline V CDR1 and CDR2: GTSNPN, SVGIG (reference sequence).

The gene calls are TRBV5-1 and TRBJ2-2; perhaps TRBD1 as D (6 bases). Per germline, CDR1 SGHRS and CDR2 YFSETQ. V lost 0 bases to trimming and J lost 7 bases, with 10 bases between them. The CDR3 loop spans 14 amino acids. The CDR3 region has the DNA TGCGCCAGCAGCTTGGACAGGGCCCTCGGGGAGCTGTTTTTT. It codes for CASSLDRALGELFF.

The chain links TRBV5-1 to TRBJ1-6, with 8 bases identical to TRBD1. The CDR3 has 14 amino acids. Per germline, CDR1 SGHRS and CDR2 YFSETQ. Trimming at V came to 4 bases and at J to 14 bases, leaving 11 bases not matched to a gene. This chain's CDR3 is CASSLGTGEFTLHF. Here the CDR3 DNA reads TGCGCCAGCAGCCTCGGGACAGGCGAGTTCACCCTCCACTTT.

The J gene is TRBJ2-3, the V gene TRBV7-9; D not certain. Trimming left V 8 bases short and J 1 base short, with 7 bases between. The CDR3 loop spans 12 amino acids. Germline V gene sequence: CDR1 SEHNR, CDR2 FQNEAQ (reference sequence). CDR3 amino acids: CASSIGTDTQYF. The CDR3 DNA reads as TGTGCCAGCTCGATCGGCACAGATACGCAGTATTTT.

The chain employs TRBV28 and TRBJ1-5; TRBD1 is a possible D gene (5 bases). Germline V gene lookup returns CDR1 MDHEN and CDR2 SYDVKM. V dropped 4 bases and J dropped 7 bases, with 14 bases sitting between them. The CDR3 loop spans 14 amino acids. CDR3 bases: TGTGCCAGCAGTTACGGGACCAGAACCCAGCCCCAGCATTTT. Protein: CASSYGTRTQPQHF.

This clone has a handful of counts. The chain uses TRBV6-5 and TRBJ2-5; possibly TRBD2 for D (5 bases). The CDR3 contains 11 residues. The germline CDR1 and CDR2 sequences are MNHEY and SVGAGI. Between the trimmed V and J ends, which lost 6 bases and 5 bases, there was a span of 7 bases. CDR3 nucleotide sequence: TGTGCCAGCAGGAGGGCGGAGACCCAGTACTTC. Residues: CASRRAETQYF.

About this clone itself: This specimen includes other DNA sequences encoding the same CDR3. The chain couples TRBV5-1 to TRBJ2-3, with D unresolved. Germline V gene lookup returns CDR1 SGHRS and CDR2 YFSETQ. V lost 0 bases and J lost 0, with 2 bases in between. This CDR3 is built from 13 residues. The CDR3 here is CASSLGSTDTQYF. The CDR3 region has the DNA TGCGCCAGCAGCTTGGGCAGCACAGATACGCAGTATTTT.

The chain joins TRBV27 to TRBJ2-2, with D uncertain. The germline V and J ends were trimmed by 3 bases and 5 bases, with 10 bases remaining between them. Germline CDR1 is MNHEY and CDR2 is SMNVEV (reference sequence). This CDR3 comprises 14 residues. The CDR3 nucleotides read TGTGCCAGCAGTTTCCGGCTGGGGACCGGGGAGCTGTTTTTT. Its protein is CASSFRLGTGELFF.

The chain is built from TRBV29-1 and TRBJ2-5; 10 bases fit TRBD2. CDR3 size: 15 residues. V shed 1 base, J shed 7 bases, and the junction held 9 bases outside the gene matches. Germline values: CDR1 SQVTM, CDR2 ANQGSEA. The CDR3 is CSVEGSSGGAPTQYF. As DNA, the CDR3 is TGCAGCGTTGAAGGGTCGAGCGGGGGGGCCCCGACCCAGTACTTC.

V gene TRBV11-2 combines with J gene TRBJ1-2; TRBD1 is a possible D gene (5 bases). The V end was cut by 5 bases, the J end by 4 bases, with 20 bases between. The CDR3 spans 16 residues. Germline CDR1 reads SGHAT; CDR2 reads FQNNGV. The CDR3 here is CASSARRRRGGYGYTF. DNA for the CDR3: TGTGCCAGCAGCGCACGCCGGAGGAGGGGCGGCTATGGCTACACCTTC.

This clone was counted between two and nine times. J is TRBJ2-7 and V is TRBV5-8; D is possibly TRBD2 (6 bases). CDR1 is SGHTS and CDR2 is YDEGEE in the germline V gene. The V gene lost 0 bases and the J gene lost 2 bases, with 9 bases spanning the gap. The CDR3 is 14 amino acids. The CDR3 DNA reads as TGTGCCAGCAGCTTGGTCGCGGGAACCTACGAGCAGTACTTC. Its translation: CASSLVAGTYEQYF.

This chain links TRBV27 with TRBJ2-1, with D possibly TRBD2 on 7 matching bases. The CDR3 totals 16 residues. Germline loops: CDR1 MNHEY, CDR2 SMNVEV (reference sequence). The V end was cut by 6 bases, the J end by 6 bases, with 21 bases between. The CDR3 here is CASSSSWGGQSNEQFF. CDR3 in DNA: TGTGCCAGCAGCTCCTCATGGGGGGGCCAGAGCAATGAGCAGTTCTTC.